This passage covers 7 T cell receptor beta chains from one sample sequenced in a study of shared clonotypes between healthy human individuals. The data were produced by immunoSEQ multiplex PCR, yet TCRdb's version contains in-frame clones alone and is incomplete. The profile shows 2 million to 2.5 million clones, approximately 93% of them singletons. The sequencing sample was made of naive CD4+ T cells from PBMCs. Documented subset: CD45RA+ positively selected. These receptors came from a man between 18 and 29 years old in good health. Some clones in this sample may be carry-over from other donors' samples.

The CDR3: CASSPQQGNTGELFF. The DNA of the CDR3 is TGTGCCAGCAGCCCGCAACAGGGGAACACCGGGGAGCTGTTTTTT. The chain has TRBV14 and TRBJ2-2; maybe TRBD1 (6 bases). V was shortened by 4 bases and J by 1 base, with 10 bases between the two germline ends. This CDR3 spans 15 amino acids. Per the germline V gene, CDR1 is SGHDN and CDR2 is FVKESK.

The chain has TRBV9 and TRBJ2-3; D ambiguous. Deletions cut 3 bases from V and 0 bases from J, with 11 bases between. The CDR3 sequence is 15 residues long. Germline loops: CDR1 SGDLS, CDR2 YYNGEE. This CDR3 is CASSDGWGSTDTQYF. The CDR3 DNA is TGTGCCAGCAGCGATGGGTGGGGAAGCACAGATACGCAGTATTTT.

This chain links TRBV9 with TRBJ2-1; 7 nucleotides match TRBD2. Trimming at V came to 0 bases and at J to 4 bases, leaving 10 bases not matched to a gene. The CDR3 covers 17 residues. CDR1 is SGDLS and CDR2 is YYNGEE in the germline V gene. CDR3 in DNA: TGTGCCAGCAGCGTAGCTTATGGGGGGGACGATTACAATGAGCAGTTCTTC. Translating gives CASSVAYGGDDYNEQFF. The full variable domain, in which reference TRBV9 and TRBJ2-1 provide the parts outside the CDR3, is DSGVTQTPKHLITATGQRVTLRCSPRSGDLSVYWYQQSLDQGLQFLIQYYNGEERAKGNILERFSAQQFPDLHSELNLSSLELGDSALYFCASSVAYGGDDYNEQFFGPGTRLTVL.

The chain carries TRBV2 and TRBJ2-7, with TRBD2 matching 16 bases. This CDR3 is built from 18 residues. Losses at the gene ends were 3 bases for V and 4 bases for J; bases not matched to a gene: 9. In germline, CDR1 is SNHLY, CDR2 FYNNEI. CDR3 DNA sequence: TGTGCCAGCAGTGAGAGGGGACTAGCGGGAGGGCTGGATTACGAGCAGTACTTC. Encoded protein: CASSERGLAGGLDYEQYF.

This chain links TRBV5-1 with TRBJ2-3; D remains unclear. Germline V lookup: CDR1 SGHRS, CDR2 YFSETQ. CDR3 size: 15 residues. V was trimmed by 0 bases and J by 1 base, leaving 9 bases between them. This CDR3 reads CASSLDGQGTDTQYF. The CDR3, as DNA: TGCGCCAGCAGCTTGGACGGGCAGGGCACAGATACGCAGTATTTT.

The J gene is TRBJ2-2, the V gene TRBV18; 7 bases align to TRBD1. V lost 4 bases, J lost 4 bases, and 6 bases stayed unmatched. Germline V gives CDR1 KGHSH, CDR2 LQKENI. CDR3 size: 15 residues. This CDR3 is CASSRSQGRTGELFF. Written as DNA, the CDR3 is TGTGCCAGCTCACGGTCACAGGGGCGCACCGGGGAGCTGTTTTTT.

V usage is TRBV18 and J usage is TRBJ2-5, with D perhaps matching TRBD1 (5 bases). The CDR3 runs to 14 residues. V lost 6 bases and J 2 bases, leaving 13 bases between the germline ends. Germline V lookup: CDR1 KGHSH, CDR2 LQKENI. The CDR3 loop reads CASSPSTDQETQYF. The CDR3 DNA sequence: TGTGCCAGCTCCCCATCGACAGATCAAGAGACCCAGTACTTC.